The 32 T cell receptor beta chains below come from one sample, sequenced in a study of glioma-infiltrating T cells. Amplification of TCR alpha and beta CDR3 regions from RNA used iRepertoire nested multiplex PCR. TCRdb passed the multiplex PCR reads through MiXCR, listing each CDR3 protein once. The sample records some 1,700 distinct CDR3 sequences, around 80% being singletons. The source material was glioma tissue, nonneoplastic brain tissue, or PBMCs (not recorded which). Receptor source: a human donor with low-grade glioma or glioblastoma, undergoing nonglioma brain surgery, or in good health (not recorded which). Some clones in this sample may be carry-over from other donors' samples.

This clonotype was recorded a few times. The V and J genes are TRBV6-6 and TRBJ1-3; D unresolved. Per the germline V gene, CDR1 is MNHNY and CDR2 is SVGAGI (reference sequence). The CDR3 is 12 residues long. V dropped 0 bases and J dropped 7 bases, with 4 bases sitting between them. Here the CDR3 reads CASSYSQNTIYF. In DNA form, the CDR3 reads TGTGCCAGCAGTTACTCGCAGAACACCATATATTTT.

This chain links TRBV6-2 or TRBV6-3 with TRBJ1-1; TRBD1 might be the D (5 bases). V dropped 5 bases and J dropped 3 bases, with 10 bases sitting between them. This CDR3 is built from 13 residues. CDR1 MNHEY and CDR2 SVGEGT come from the germline V gene. CDR3 loop: CASSPRGDTEAFF. The CDR3 DNA follows: TGTGCCAGCAGTCCGAGGGGTGACACTGAAGCTTTCTTT.

The chain is built from TRBV6-5 and TRBJ2-7; D perhaps matches TRBD1 (5 bases). CDR3 length: 11 amino acids. V gave up 6 bases and J gave up 3 bases, with 6 bases separating them. Per the germline V gene, CDR1 is MNHEY and CDR2 is SVGAGI. The CDR3 here is CASRDNYEQYF. DNA for the CDR3: TGTGCCAGCAGGGACAACTACGAGCAGTACTTC.

Within the sample, this clonotype is medium-sized. The V gene is TRBV3-1, the J gene TRBJ1-1; no clear D. The CDR3 spans 13 residues. Germline V gene lookup returns CDR1 LGHDT and CDR2 YNNKEL (reference sequence). V lost 1 base and J lost 6, with 9 bases in between. CDR3 nucleotide sequence: TGTGCCAGCAGCCAAGGCGCCGGGCCTGAAGCTTTCTTT. As protein: CASSQGAGPEAFF.

This CDR3 is CSARGDGEPYYGYTF. As DNA, the CDR3 is TGCAGTGCTAGAGGTGATGGGGAGCCCTACTATGGCTACACCTTC. The rearrangement uses TRBV20-1 and TRBJ1-2; D unclear. V lost 1 base to trimming and J lost 3 bases, with 15 bases between them. Germline CDR1 reads DFQATT; CDR2 reads SNEGSKA (reference sequence). The CDR3 runs 15 residues.

The J gene is TRBJ2-4, the V gene TRBV28; a weak D match, TRBD1 (5 bases). Looked up from germline, CDR1 is MDHEN and CDR2 is SYDVKM. This CDR3 contains 14 residues. Trimming stripped 4 bases from V and 2 bases from J, with 9 bases between. The chain's CDR3 is CASSSQGTKNIQYF. The DNA of the CDR3 is TGTGCCAGCAGTTCCCAGGGTACCAAAAACATTCAGTACTTC. Full variable domain (outside the CDR3, taken from reference TRBV28 and TRBJ2-4): DVKVTQSSRYLVKRTGEKVFLECVQDMDHENMFWYRQDPGLGLRLIYFSYDVKMKEKGDIPEGYSVSREKKERFSLILESASTNQTSMYLCASSSQGTKNIQYFGAGTRLSVL.

The chain employs TRBV28 and TRBJ2-7, with D possibly matching TRBD1 (6 bases). V dropped 5 bases and J dropped 4 bases, with 15 bases sitting between them. Germline lookup yields CDR1 MDHEN and CDR2 SYDVKM. This CDR3 has 14 residues. The CDR3 DNA reads as TGTGCCAGCAGTGCTCCGGGACAAGAATACGAGCAGTACTTC. As protein: CASSAPGQEYEQYF. Full variable domain (missing parts from reference TRBV28 and TRBJ2-7): DVKVTQSSRYLVKRTGEKVFLECVQDMDHENMFWYRQDPGLGLRLIYFSYDVKMKEKGDIPEGYSVSREKKERFSLILESASTNQTSMYLCASSAPGQEYEQYFGPGTRLTVT.

The chain links TRBV6-1 to TRBJ2-1, with D perhaps matching TRBD2 (6 bases). Germline CDR1 MNHNS, CDR2 SASEGT. Trimming pared 7 bases from V and 4 bases from J, leaving 11 bases between. The CDR3 runs 13 residues. The CDR3 nucleotides are TGTGCCAGCACCCGGGACTCTTACAATGAGCAGTTCTTC. This translates into CASTRDSYNEQFF.

The CDR3 nucleotides are TGTGCCACCAGTCAGGCGGGAGGGTCATACAATGAGCAGTTCTTC. Translation: CATSQAGGSYNEQFF. This sequence joins TRBV24-1 and TRBJ2-1; 9 nucleotides match TRBD2. CDR1 is KGHDR, CDR2 SFDVKD, per germline. The CDR3 runs 15 residues. Trimming cost V 6 bases and J 4 bases; bases outside gene matches: 6.

The sample holds a few counts of this clonotype. The V gene is TRBV28, the J gene TRBJ1-5; 8 bases agree with TRBD1. Germline V gene lookup returns CDR1 MDHEN and CDR2 SYDVKM. The V gene end was trimmed by 8 bases and the J gene end by 5 bases; junction bases not matched to a gene: 5. This CDR3 is 13 amino acids long. CDR3 region: CASVTGDHQPQHF. The CDR3, as DNA: TGTGCCAGCGTGACAGGGGATCATCAGCCCCAGCATTTT.

V and J are TRBV20-1 and TRBJ2-3; D remains unclear. The length of the CDR3 is 11 residues. V shed 4 bases and J shed 4 bases, with 6 bases lying between them. The V gene's germline CDR1 is DFQATT and CDR2 SNEGSKA (reference sequence). CDR3 bases: TGCAGTGCTATAATAGCAGATACGCAGTATTTT. It codes for CSAIIADTQYF.

This sequence joins TRBV28 and TRBJ2-7; D gene uncertain. The germline V gene encodes CDR1 MDHEN and CDR2 SYDVKM. The V end was cut by 3 bases, the J end by 9 bases, with 15 bases between. The CDR3 has 13 residues. In DNA form, the CDR3 reads TGTGCCAGCAGTTTGTGGATCGTCGCTTTGCAGTACTTC. Translation gives CASSLWIVALQYF.

This chain uses TRBV7-2 with TRBJ2-5; a possible D gene is TRBD2 (6 bases). The V gene lost 2 bases and the J gene lost 1 base, with 11 bases spanning the gap. The CDR3 totals 15 residues. Germline CDR1 SGHTA, CDR2 FQGNSA. DNA for the CDR3: TGTGCCAGCAGCTTATGGACGGGAGCCCAAGAGACCCAGTACTTC. Translation gives CASSLWTGAQETQYF.

To note about this clonotype: This CDR3 fails to terminate in the conserved phenylalanine or tryptophan, so it likely reflects a read error. The J gene is TRBJ2-5, the V gene TRBV28; the match to TRBD1 covers 8 bases. J lost 5 bases, V lost 5 bases, and 7 bases had no gene match. This CDR3 region has 14 residues. The germline V gene encodes CDR1 MDHEN and CDR2 SYDVKM. CDR3 residues: CASSKDREGETQYL. Written as DNA, the CDR3 is TGTGCCAGCAGTAAGGACAGGGAAGGGGAGACCCAGTACCTC.

The chain employs TRBV18 and TRBJ1-2; no clear D gene. CDR1 KGHSH and CDR2 LQKENI come from the germline V gene. This CDR3 has 13 residues. V shed 6 bases and J shed 3 bases, with 11 bases lying between them. CDR3 bases: TGTGCCAGCTCGGGAGAGTCTGACTATGGCTACACCTTC. Translated, it gives CASSGESDYGYTF.

The rearrangement uses TRBV28 and TRBJ1-5; D ambiguous. This CDR3 contains 13 residues. The germline CDR1 and CDR2 sequences are MDHEN and SYDVKM. Trimming took off 6 bases at V and 4 bases at J, with 10 bases between the two ends. The chain's CDR3 is CASRILINQPQHF. The CDR3 coding sequence is TGTGCCAGCAGAATCCTCATTAATCAGCCCCAGCATTTT.

The rearrangement uses TRBV6-8 and TRBJ1-5; D gene unclear. Trimming left V 5 bases short and J 5 bases short, with 4 bases between. The CDR3 is 11 residues long. Germline V lookup: CDR1 MNHGY, CDR2 SAAAGT. CDR3 nucleotides: TGTGCCAGCAGTCCAGATCAGCCCCAGCATTTT. This encodes CASSPDQPQHF.

The CDR3 loop is CASSHQTGTLYGYTF. Written as DNA, the CDR3 is TGTGCCAGCAGCCATCAGACAGGGACTCTCTATGGCTACACCTTC. The V and J genes are TRBV25-1 and TRBJ1-2, with 7 positions matching TRBD1. V lost 6 bases, J lost 4 bases, and 11 bases stayed unmatched. The CDR3 is 15 residues long. Germline CDR1 and CDR2: MGHDK and SYGVNS.

The rearrangement links TRBV6-1 to TRBJ1-1; weak D call: TRBD1 (6 bases). CDR1 is MNHNS and CDR2 is SASEGT in the germline V gene. The CDR3 contains 15 residues. V was shortened by 9 bases and J by 5 bases, with 22 bases between the two germline ends. CDR3 amino acids: CASTGTLGGWTEAFF. The CDR3 coding sequence is TGTGCCAGTACCGGGACACTTGGGGGATGGACTGAAGCTTTCTTT.

The gene calls are TRBV15 and TRBJ2-7; 7 bases map to TRBD1. The junction had 4 bases not matched to a gene; V was cut back by 0 bases and J by 2 bases. The CDR3 is 15 amino acids. In germline, CDR1 is LNHNV, CDR2 YYDKDF (reference sequence). CDR3 DNA sequence: TGTGCCACCAGCAGAGAACCGACAGGGACCTACGAGCAGTACTTC. Its protein product is CATSREPTGTYEQYF.

The CDR3 DNA is TGTGCCAGCAGTTACTCGTATAGACTACCATCCTACGAGCAGTACTTC. Translating gives CASSYSYRLPSYEQYF. V usage is TRBV6-8 and J usage is TRBJ2-7; D may be TRBD2 (5 bases). Germline values: CDR1 MNHGY, CDR2 SAAAGT. The CDR3 loop spans 16 amino acids. V was trimmed by 0 bases and J by 1 base, leaving 13 bases between them.

This clonotype appeared a single time. The chain carries TRBV27 and TRBJ2-3; unclear D gene. The CDR3 length is 14 residues. V lost 3 bases and J 5 bases, leaving 12 bases between the germline ends. From germline, CDR1 is MNHEY and CDR2 SMNVEV (reference sequence). CDR3 residues: CASSFEYARDTQYF. DNA for the CDR3: TGTGCCAGCAGTTTCGAATATGCGAGAGATACGCAGTATTTT.

This clonotype is a singleton in its sample. This chain links TRBV6-6 with TRBJ2-3, with TRBD1 identical over 7 bases. Germline V lookup: CDR1 MNHNY, CDR2 SVGAGI (reference sequence). CDR3 size: 13 residues. V was clipped by 10 bases and J by 2 bases; unmatched bases: 6. The chain's CDR3 is CAIKGQATDTQYF. CDR3 DNA: TGTGCCATCAAAGGACAGGCCACAGATACGCAGTATTTT.

The chain recombines TRBV27 with TRBJ1-1; tentative D call: TRBD1 (5 bases). Germline V gene sequence: CDR1 MNHEY, CDR2 SMNVEV (reference sequence). This CDR3 is built from 14 residues. Deletions cut 6 bases from V and 0 bases from J, with 11 bases between. The CDR3 protein is CASRPGRMNTEAFF. CDR3 coding DNA: TGTGCCAGCAGACCGGGACGGATGAACACTGAAGCTTTCTTT.

The rearrangement joins TRBV7-2 to TRBJ2-5; the match to TRBD2 covers 11 bases. This CDR3 comprises 16 residues. Germline trimming cut 2 bases from V and 2 bases from J; bases unmatched to any gene: 4. The germline V gene encodes CDR1 SGHTA and CDR2 FQGNSA. CDR3 nucleotides: TGTGCCAGCAGCTTACCCGGGACTAGCGGACAAGAGACCCAGTACTTC. This gives the protein CASSLPGTSGQETQYF.

Of note for this clonotype: The junction departs from germline at one end; a sequencing error may be responsible. This sequence joins TRBV4-1 and TRBJ2-1, with D maybe TRBD2 (6 bases). Germline V gene lookup returns CDR1 MGHRA and CDR2 YSYEKL. CDR3 size: 14 residues. CDR3 coding DNA: TGTGCCAGCAGCCAAGAGGGAGGATATAAAGAGCAGTTCTTC. Encoded protein: CASSQEGGYKEQFF.

The chain links TRBV6-2 or TRBV6-3 to TRBJ2-3, with D possibly being TRBD2 (5 bases). The CDR3 totals 14 residues. CDR1 and CDR2 from the germline V gene are MNHEY and SVGEGT. Deletions cut 6 bases from V and 0 bases from J, with 10 bases between. The CDR3 nucleotides read TGTGCCAGCAGAACGAGCGGTAGCACAGATACGCAGTATTTT. It codes for CASRTSGSTDTQYF.

The CDR3: CSARGQGTGATNSYEQYF. Written as DNA, the CDR3 is TGCAGTGCTAGAGGGCAGGGGACAGGGGCCACGAACTCCTACGAGCAGTACTTC. The chain is built from TRBV20-1 and TRBJ2-7, with 10 positions matching TRBD1. This CDR3 contains 18 residues. Unmatched junction bases numbered 12, after V lost 1 base and J lost 0 bases. The germline gives CDR1 DFQATT, CDR2 SNEGSKA (reference sequence).

This clonotype has a single count. The chain carries TRBV19 and TRBJ1-2; D is undetermined. V was trimmed by 3 bases and J by 6 bases, leaving 8 bases between them. Looked up from germline, CDR1 is LNHDA and CDR2 is SQIVND (reference sequence). The CDR3 contains 12 residues. The CDR3 DNA sequence: TGTGCCAGTAGTATGCAAGGAAATGGCTACACCTTC. It codes for CASSMQGNGYTF.

J is TRBJ2-3 and V is TRBV15, with TRBD2 as a possible D gene (7 bases). The V gene lost 1 base and the J gene lost 2 bases, with 10 bases spanning the gap. The CDR3 is 15 amino acids. Per the germline V gene, CDR1 is LNHNV and CDR2 is YYDKDF (reference sequence). In DNA, the CDR3 is TGTGCCACCAGCAGAGTGGGGGGGCCCACAGATACGCAGTATTTT. Translated: CATSRVGGPTDTQYF.

As for this clonotype: The CDR3 end shows no conserved phenylalanine or tryptophan, and so a read error is likely. It is unclear where the CDR3 begins or ends on the DNA, so no DNA is shown, and the CDR3 is as TCRdb lists it. The rearrangement joins TRBV4-1 to TRBJ2-1; the table's D call of TRBD2 was not tested on the DNA. The length of the CDR3 is 14 amino acids, counting both ends. The germline V gene has CDR1 MGHRA and CDR2 YSYEKL. The CDR3 sequence is CASSQEGGYNEQFL.

This clonotype was picked up one time. The J gene is TRBJ2-7, the V gene TRBV20-1, with D hard to call. CDR3 size: 12 residues. Per the germline V gene, CDR1 is DFQATT and CDR2 is SNEGSKA (reference sequence). Trimming cost V 3 bases and J 2 bases, with 8 bases left between them. The CDR3 DNA sequence: TGCAGTGCTAGTGAGAGAGCCTACGAGCAGTACTTC. Protein: CSASERAYEQYF.